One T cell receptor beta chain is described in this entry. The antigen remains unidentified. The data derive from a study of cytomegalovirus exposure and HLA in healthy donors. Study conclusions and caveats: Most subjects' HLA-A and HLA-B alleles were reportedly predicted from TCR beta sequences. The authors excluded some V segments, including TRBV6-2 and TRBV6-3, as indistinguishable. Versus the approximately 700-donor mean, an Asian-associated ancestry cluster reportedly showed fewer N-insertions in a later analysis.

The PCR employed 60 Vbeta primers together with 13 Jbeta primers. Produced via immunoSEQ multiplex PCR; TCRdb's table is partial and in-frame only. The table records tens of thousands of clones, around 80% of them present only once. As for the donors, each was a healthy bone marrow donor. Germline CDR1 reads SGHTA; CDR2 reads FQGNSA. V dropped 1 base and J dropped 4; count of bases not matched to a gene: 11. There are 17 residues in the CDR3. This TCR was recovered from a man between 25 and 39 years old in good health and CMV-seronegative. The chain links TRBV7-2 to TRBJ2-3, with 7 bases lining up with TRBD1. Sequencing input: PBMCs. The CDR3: CASSLGWGRGLADTQYF. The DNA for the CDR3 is TGTGCCAGCAGCTTAGGATGGGGTAGGGGGCTTGCAGATACGCAGTATTTT.